Reported below is one T cell receptor beta chain. Its matching antigen is unknown. Per germline, CDR1 MNHEY and CDR2 SVGAGI. The CDR3 is made up of 14 amino acids. Trimming cost V 6 bases and J 2 bases; bases outside gene matches: 5. These data come from a study of graft-versus-host responses after intestinal transplantation. Study in general: Tacrolimus and steroids were given for two to four years to all recipients after anti-thymocyte globulin induction. Whole-study results and caveats: Peak levels of circulating GvH clones tracked with early post-transplant HvG declines. Within the allografts of patients who had graft-donor T cell macrochimerism, graft-versus-host to host-versus-graft clonal ratios were high.

Produced via immunoSEQ multiplex PCR; TCRdb's table is partial and in-frame only. The top ten clones hold 3.6% of a sample with under 50,000 clones, 85% to 95% of them seen once. The rearrangement links TRBV6-5 to TRBJ2-7; 9 positions match TRBD1. The specimen was PBMCs, collected 700 to 850 days after intestinal transplantation. This TCR was sampled from a human patient who received an intestinal transplant, so some T cells may come from the graft donor. The CDR3, as DNA: TGTGCCAGCAGCGGGGACAGGGTGACCTACGAGCAGTACTTC. Translation: CASSGDRVTYEQYF.